This TCR beta chain was found in a study of graft-versus-host responses after intestinal transplantation. This table comes from immunoSEQ multiplex PCR, and its TCRdb copy is limited to in-frame clones, with some not included. Here the sample spans some 110,000 clones, 90% being singletons. The CDR3 consists of 16 residues. Germline trimming cut 4 bases from V and 0 bases from J; bases unmatched to any gene: 7. CDR1 is LNHDA, CDR2 SQIVND, per germline (reference sequence). Note on this clone: What it recognizes is unknown.

The receptor was isolated from a human donor who received an intestinal transplant. Sample: unstimulated CD4+ T cells sorted from spleen or lymph node cells, taken before intestinal transplant. This rearrangement joins TRBV19 to TRBJ1-1; TRBD1 aligns across 8 bases. This CDR3 is CASSRTTGAMNTEAFF. The DNA of the CDR3 is TGTGCCAGTAGTAGGACGACAGGGGCTATGAACACTGAAGCTTTCTTT.